This T cell receptor (beta chain) is from a study of shared clonotypes between healthy human individuals (dated by TCRdb to about 2020). About the study as a whole: The cohort comprised a couple of women and a few men aged 18 to 49 years. For each donor, CD4 naive and CD4 memory were each run on three plates, CD8 naive on two plates, and CD8 memory on one plate. Blood TCR repertoires of a handful of healthy adults were deeply sequenced to estimate repertoire size and the extent of clonotype sharing between individuals. Libraries were prepared and TCR repertoires were sequenced by different laboratories using diverse techniques, in order to increase sequencing depth and limit assay-specific biases. Per donor, leukapheresis produced somewhere between about 0.94 and 8.9 billion PBMCs. Study-wide findings and limitations: Because the study included only a small number of donors, the genetic and exposure-history diversity represented was limited. Pairwise subsampling led to the expectation that sequencing depth would affect the degree of clonotype sharing among donors. Sampling was restricted to blood, and TCR repertoires in tissues likely differ from the TCR repertoires found in blood. Rarefaction of sorted-subset datasets indicated incomplete sequencing despite the large sequencing depth. Sharing across four donors was observed for approximately 5% of naive CD4, over 3% of naive CD8, 2% to 2.5% of memory CD4, and roughly 0.43% of memory CD8 clonotypes. Compared with non-shared clonotypes, clonotypes shared by all four sorted-subset donors had higher generation probabilities. Estimated clonotype richness was generally larger for naive than for memory subsets.

Using the deep immunoSEQ assay, multiplex PCR amplified TCR CDR3 regions from genomic DNA. Genomic DNA extracted from each cell subset was distributed evenly over all wells of several immunoSEQ 96-well plates, and each plate served as one replicate. For sorted subsets, each replicate PCR was loaded with around 200 ng genomic DNA, equivalent to about 30,000 T cell genomes. Purified libraries were quantified with a Qubit 3.0 fluorometer, sized on a Bioanalyzer 2100, and re-quantified with the KAPA Library Quantification kit. Every immunoSEQ 96-well plate was sequenced on a separate single-read 150-cycle Illumina NextSeq 550 flow cell. The source study handled its data this way. Because only junctional sequences without quality scores were contained in the immunoSEQ output, filtering matching that applied to full-length reads could not be performed. To assign V/J genes and CDR3, sequences were annotated against IMGT germline references using PyIR, a Python wrapper for IgBLAST v1.9. Reads were filtered out if the reads had weak V/J assignments (E-value above 1e-6), no CDR3, stop codons, out-of-frame junctions, or ambiguous translated residues. A V3J clonotype was defined by an identical inferred V gene, J gene, and CDR3 amino acid sequence. The percentage overlap between two repertoires was calculated by dividing the number of shared unique clonotypes by the size of the smaller repertoire. Richness of each repertoire was evaluated using RTK rarefaction, the Chao1 estimator, and Recon v2.1 estimates of unobserved clonotypes. OLGA was used to compute generation probabilities for all TCRbeta clonotypes that the gDNA method yielded from four donors. Entries here come from immuneACCESS through TCRdb and include only in-frame sequences with V and J called. Some clones fail to appear in such tables; in the studies checked, an unresolved V gene covers under half of the shortfall, and the cause of the remainder is unknown. The DNA gave D and trimming, while V, J and clone size come from that table. In all, the sample holds about 1.5 million clones, and under 99% of those were seen once. The ten largest clones represent 0.45% of the sample.

Remarks on this clone: The target of this receptor is not known. Base qualities were left out, and no much larger clone turns up one base away.

CDR1 and CDR2 are drawn from the germline V gene (reference sequence): DFQATT, SNEGSKA. V sheds 6 bases and J sheds 6 bases, leaving 11 bases between their ends. From the cysteine through the phenylalanine, the CDR3 covers 11 amino acids. Only the CDR3 DNA stays, 33 bases, in frame from base 1. The donors were healthy, HIV-negative adults with no recently reported acute infections or vaccinations. Only Caucasian adults living in Nashville, Tennessee, USA were represented among the donors. Magnetic negative selection was used to enrich CD4+ T cells, after which naive cells were positively selected on CD45RA and the negative fraction became the memory subset. Blood was collected by leukapheresis, and PBMCs were isolated by Ficoll-Histopaque density gradient centrifugation and then cryopreserved in liquid nitrogen vapor phase. Analytical flow cytometry was used to check the purity and quantity of every magnetically sorted T cell population. Genomic DNA was isolated from each sorted fraction and quantified by UV absorbance on a Nanodrop 2000c.

Sequencing was done on a sample of naive CD4+ T cells sorted from blood. The cell subset or site label, read with the paper, signifies: CD45RA+ positively selected. This receptor was identified in a man between 25 and 39 years old in good health. The sequence joins TRBV20-1 to TRBJ1-2; no D segment can be confidently identified. The CDR3 amino acid sequence is: CSALIGHGYTF. The bases are TGCAGTGCGTTGATCGGACATGGCTACACCTTC.